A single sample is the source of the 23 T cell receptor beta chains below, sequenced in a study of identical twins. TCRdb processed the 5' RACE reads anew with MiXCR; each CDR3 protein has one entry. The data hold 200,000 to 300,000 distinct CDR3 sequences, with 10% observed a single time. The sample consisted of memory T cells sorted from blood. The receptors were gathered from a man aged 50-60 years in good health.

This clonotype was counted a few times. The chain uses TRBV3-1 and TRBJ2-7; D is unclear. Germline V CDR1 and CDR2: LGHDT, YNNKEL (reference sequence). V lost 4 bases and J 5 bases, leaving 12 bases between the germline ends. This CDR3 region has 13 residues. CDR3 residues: CASSRLSFNEQYF. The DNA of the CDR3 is TGTGCCAGCAGCCGGCTCAGCTTTAACGAGCAGTACTTC.

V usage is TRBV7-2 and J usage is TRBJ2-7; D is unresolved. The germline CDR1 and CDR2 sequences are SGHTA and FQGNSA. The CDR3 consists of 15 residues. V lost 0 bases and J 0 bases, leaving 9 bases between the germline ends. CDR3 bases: TGTGCCAGCAGCTTAGCCAGCAGGTTCTCCTACGAGCAGTACTTC. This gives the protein CASSLASRFSYEQYF.

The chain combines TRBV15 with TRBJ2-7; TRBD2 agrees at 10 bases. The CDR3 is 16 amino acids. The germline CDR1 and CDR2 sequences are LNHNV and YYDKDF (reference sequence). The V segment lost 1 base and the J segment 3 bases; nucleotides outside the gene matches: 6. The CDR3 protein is CATSRGASGSGYEQYF. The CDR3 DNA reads TGTGCCACCAGCAGAGGGGCTAGCGGGAGCGGCTACGAGCAGTACTTC. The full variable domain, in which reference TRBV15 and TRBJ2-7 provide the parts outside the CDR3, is DAMVIQNPRYQVTQFGKPVTLSCSQTLNHNVMYWYQQKSSQAPKLLFHYYDKDFNNEADTPDNFQSRRPNTSFCFLDIRSPGLGDTAMYLCATSRGASGSGYEQYFGPGTRLTVT.

This CDR3 is CSARVTGRDTEAFF. Written as DNA, the CDR3 is TGCAGTGCTAGAGTAACAGGGCGCGACACTGAAGCTTTCTTT. The genes are TRBV20-1 and TRBJ1-1; D is possibly TRBD1 (6 bases). Trimming pared 1 base from V and 3 bases from J, leaving 12 bases between. The germline gives CDR1 DFQATT, CDR2 SNEGSKA (reference sequence). The CDR3 contains 14 residues.

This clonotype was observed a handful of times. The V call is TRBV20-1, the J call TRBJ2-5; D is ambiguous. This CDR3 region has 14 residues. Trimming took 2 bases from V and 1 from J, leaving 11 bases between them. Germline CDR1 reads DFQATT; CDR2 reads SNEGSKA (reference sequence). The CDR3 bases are TGCAGTGCTAGAATTGCGCCGATCCAAGAGACCCAGTACTTC. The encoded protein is CSARIAPIQETQYF.

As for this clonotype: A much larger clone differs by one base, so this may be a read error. CDR3 loop: CASTGSYEQYF. CDR3 nucleotides: TGTGCCAGCACCGGCTCCTACGAGCAGTACTTC. The chain is built from TRBV27 and TRBJ2-7; the D is unclear. The germline V gene encodes CDR1 MNHEY and CDR2 SMNVEV (reference sequence). The CDR3 extends over 11 amino acids. Trimming removed 7 bases at V and 0 bases at J, with 4 bases between.

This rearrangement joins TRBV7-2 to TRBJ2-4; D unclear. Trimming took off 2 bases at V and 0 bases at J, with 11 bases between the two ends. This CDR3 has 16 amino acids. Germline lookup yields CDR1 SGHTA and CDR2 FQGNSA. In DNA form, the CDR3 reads TGTGCCAGCAGCTTAAGGCGTGCCCTAGCCAAAAACATTCAGTACTTC. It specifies CASSLRRALAKNIQYF. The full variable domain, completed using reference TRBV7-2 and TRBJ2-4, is GAGVSQSPSNKVTEKGKDVELRCDPISGHTALYWYRQSLGQGLEFLIYFQGNSAPDKSGLPSDRFSAERTGGSVSTLTIQRTQQEDSAVYLCASSLRRALAKNIQYFGAGTRLSVL.

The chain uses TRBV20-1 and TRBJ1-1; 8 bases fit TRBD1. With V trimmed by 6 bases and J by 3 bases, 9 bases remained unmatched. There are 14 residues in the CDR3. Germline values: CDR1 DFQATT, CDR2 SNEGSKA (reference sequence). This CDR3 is CSAPSGGYDTEAFF. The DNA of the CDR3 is TGCAGTGCCCCGTCAGGGGGCTACGACACTGAAGCTTTCTTT.

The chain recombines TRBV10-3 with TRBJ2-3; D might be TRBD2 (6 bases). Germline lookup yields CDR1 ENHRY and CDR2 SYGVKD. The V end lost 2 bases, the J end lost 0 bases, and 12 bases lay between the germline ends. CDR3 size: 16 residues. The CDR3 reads CAISELRAGSTDTQYF. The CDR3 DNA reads TGTGCCATCAGTGAGCTTCGCGCGGGGAGCACAGATACGCAGTATTTT.

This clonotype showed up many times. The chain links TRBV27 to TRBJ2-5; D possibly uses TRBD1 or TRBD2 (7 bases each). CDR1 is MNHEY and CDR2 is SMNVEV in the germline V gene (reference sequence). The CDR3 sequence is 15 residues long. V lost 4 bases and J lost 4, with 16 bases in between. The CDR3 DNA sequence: TGTGCCAGCAGTTCTCCCGCAGGGGGGGTAGAGACCCAGTACTTC. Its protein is CASSSPAGGVETQYF.

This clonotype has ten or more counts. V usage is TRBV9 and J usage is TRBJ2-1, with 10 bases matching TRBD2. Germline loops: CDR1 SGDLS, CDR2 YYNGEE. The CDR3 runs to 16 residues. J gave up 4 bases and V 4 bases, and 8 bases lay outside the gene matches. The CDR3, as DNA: TGTGCCAGCAGCTTCAGAGCGGGGGGGTCTTACAATGAGCAGTTCTTC. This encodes CASSFRAGGSYNEQFF. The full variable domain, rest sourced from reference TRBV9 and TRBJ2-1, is DSGVTQTPKHLITATGQRVTLRCSPRSGDLSVYWYQQSLDQGLQFLIQYYNGEERAKGNILERFSAQQFPDLHSELNLSSLELGDSALYFCASSFRAGGSYNEQFFGPGTRLTVL.

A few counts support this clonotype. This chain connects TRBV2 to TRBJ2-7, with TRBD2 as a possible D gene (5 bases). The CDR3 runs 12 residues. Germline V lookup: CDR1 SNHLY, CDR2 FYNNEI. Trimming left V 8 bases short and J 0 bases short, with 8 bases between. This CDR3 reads CASAGISYEQYF. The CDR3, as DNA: TGTGCCAGCGCCGGGATCTCCTACGAGCAGTACTTC. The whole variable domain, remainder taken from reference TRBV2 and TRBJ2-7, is EPEVTQTPSHQVTQMGQEVILRCVPISNHLYFYWYRQILGQKVEFLVSFYNNEISEKSEIFDDQFSVERPDGSNFTLKIRSTKLEDSAMYFCASAGISYEQYFGPGTRLTVT.

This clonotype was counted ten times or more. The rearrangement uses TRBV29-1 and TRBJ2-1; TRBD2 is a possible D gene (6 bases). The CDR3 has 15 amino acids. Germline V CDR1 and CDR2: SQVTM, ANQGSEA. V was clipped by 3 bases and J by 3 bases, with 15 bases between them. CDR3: CSVDGGPRGYNEQFF. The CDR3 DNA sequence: TGCAGCGTTGACGGGGGACCTAGGGGCTACAATGAGCAGTTCTTC.

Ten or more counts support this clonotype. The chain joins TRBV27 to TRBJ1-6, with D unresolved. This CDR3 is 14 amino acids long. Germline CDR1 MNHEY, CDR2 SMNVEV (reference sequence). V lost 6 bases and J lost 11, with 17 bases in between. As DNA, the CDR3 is TGTGCCAGCAGCATGACTGTGACTCGGACACCCCTCCACTTT. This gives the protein CASSMTVTRTPLHF.

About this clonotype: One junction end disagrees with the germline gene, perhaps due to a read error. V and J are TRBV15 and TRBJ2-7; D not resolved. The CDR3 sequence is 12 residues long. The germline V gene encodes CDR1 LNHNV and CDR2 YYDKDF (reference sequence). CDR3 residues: CATSRASSEQYF. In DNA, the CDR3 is TGTGCCACCAGCAGGGCCTCCTCCGAGCAGTACTTC. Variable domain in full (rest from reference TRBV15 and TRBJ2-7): DAMVIQNPRYQVTQFGKPVTLSCSQTLNHNVMYWYQQKSSQAPKLLFHYYDKDFNNEADTPDNFQSRRPNTSFCFLDIRSPGLGDTAMYLCATSRASSEQYFGPGTRLTVT.

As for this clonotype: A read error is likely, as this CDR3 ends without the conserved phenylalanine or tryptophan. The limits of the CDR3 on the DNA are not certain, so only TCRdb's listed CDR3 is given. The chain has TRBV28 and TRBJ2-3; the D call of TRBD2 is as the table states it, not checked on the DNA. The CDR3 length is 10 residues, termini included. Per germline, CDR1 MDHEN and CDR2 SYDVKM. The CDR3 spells CASRHGGLVV.

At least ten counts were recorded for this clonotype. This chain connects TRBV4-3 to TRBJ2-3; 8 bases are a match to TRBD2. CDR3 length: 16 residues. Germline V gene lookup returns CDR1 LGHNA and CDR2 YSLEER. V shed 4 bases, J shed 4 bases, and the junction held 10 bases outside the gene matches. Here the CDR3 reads CASSPSAGGFADTQYF. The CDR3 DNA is TGCGCCAGCAGCCCATCTGCGGGGGGCTTCGCAGATACGCAGTATTTT.

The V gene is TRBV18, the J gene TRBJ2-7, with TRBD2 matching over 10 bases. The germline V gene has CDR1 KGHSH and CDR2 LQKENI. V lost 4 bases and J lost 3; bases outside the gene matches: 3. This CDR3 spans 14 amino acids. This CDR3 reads CASSQKRGGYEQYF. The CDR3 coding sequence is TGTGCCAGCTCACAGAAGCGGGGGGGCTACGAGCAGTACTTC. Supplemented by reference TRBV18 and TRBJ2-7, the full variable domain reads NAGVMQNPRHLVRRRGQEARLRCSPMKGHSHVYWYRQLPEEGLKFMVYLQKENIIDESGMPKERFSAEFPKEGPSILRIQQVVRGDSAAYFCASSQKRGGYEQYFGPGTRLTVT.

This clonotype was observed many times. CDR3 in amino acids: CASRGGTRVGGYTF. CDR3 bases: TGTGCCAGCAGAGGCGGAACCAGGGTCGGTGGCTACACCTTC. This chain connects TRBV12-3 or TRBV12-4 to TRBJ1-2; a weak D match, TRBD1 (5 bases). The germline V and J ends were trimmed by 6 bases and 7 bases, with 18 bases remaining between them. CDR3 size: 14 residues.

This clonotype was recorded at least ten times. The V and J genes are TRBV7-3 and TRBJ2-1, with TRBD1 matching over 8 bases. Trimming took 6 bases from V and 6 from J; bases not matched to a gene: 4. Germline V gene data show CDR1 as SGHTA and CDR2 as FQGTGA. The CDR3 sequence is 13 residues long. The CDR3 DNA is TGTGCCAGCAGTCAGGGGGCGGGCAATGAGCAGTTCTTC. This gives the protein CASSQGAGNEQFF.

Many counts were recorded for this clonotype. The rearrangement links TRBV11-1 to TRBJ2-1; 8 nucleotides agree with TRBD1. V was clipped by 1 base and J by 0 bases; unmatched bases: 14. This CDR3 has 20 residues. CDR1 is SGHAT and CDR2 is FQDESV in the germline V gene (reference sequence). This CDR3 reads CASSLGTGFGYSGSYNEQFF. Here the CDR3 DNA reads TGTGCCAGCAGCTTAGGGACAGGGTTTGGATACTCGGGCTCCTACAATGAGCAGTTCTTC. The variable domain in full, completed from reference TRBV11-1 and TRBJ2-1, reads EAEVAQSPRYKITEKSQAVAFWCDPISGHATLYWYRQILGQGPELLVQFQDESVVDDSQLPKDRFSAERLKGVDSTLKIQPAELGDSAMYLCASSLGTGFGYSGSYNEQFFGPGTRLTVL.

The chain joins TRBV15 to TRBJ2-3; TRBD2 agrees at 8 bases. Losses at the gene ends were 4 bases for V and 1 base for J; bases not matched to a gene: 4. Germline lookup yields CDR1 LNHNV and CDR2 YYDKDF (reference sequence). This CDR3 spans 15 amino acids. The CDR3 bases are TGTGCCACCAGCAAGGAACTAGCGGGCACAGATACGCAGTATTTT. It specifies CATSKELAGTDTQYF.

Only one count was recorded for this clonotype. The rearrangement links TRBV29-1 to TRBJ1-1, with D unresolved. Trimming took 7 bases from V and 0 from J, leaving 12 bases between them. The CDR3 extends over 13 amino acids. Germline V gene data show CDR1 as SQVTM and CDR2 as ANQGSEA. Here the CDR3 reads CSAVWPMNTEAFF. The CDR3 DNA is TGCAGCGCCGTTTGGCCGATGAACACTGAAGCTTTCTTT. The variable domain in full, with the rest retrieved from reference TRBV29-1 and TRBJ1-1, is SAVISQKPSRDICQRGTSLTIQCQVDSQVTMMFWYRQQPGQSLTLIATANQGSEATYESGFVIDKFPISRPNLTFSTLTVSNMSPEDSSIYLCSAVWPMNTEAFFGQGTRLTVV.